These 9 T cell receptor beta chains were all obtained from the same sample, sequenced in a study of CD8+CD57+ T cells in acquired aplastic anemia. Researchers used genomic DNA as the template to profile TCR beta VDJ and CDR3. Using its own MiXCR run on the reads, TCRdb lists one record per CDR3 protein. This table has roughly 300,000 distinct CDR3 sequences, around 60% appearing once. The sequenced sample was sorted CD4+, CD8+, or CD8+CD57+ T cells (not recorded which) from PBMCs. Every receptor here comes from a human donor with severe aplastic anemia or a healthy control (not recorded which).

This clonotype was found once. V usage is TRBV29-1 and J usage is TRBJ1-6; D may be TRBD1 (6 bases). Germline-derived CDR1 and CDR2 are SQVTM and ANQGSEA. CDR3 length: 13 residues. Trimming pared 8 bases from V and 4 bases from J, leaving 12 bases between. The CDR3 nucleotides read TGCAGCTTGGAAGGGGGATATAATTCACCCCTCCACTTT. Residues: CSLEGGYNSPLHF.

The V gene is TRBV20-1, the J gene TRBJ2-3; the D gene is possibly TRBD2 (5 bases). The CDR3 loop spans 13 amino acids. V lost 5 bases and J 4 bases, leaving 13 bases between the germline ends. In germline, CDR1 is DFQATT, CDR2 SNEGSKA (reference sequence). As DNA, the CDR3 is TGCAGTGCTGGAAGAAGGGAGTCAGATACGCAGTATTTT. Residues: CSAGRRESDTQYF.

In its sample, this clonotype was seen many times. The V gene is TRBV12-3 or TRBV12-4, the J gene TRBJ1-4, with 12 bases lining up with TRBD1. The junction had 11 bases not matched to a gene; V was cut back by 5 bases and J by 7 bases. This CDR3 region has 17 residues. In nucleotides, the CDR3 is TGTGCCAGCAGTGCTCCGGGACAGGGGGCGTTTGTTGAAAAACTGTTTTTT. Its translation is CASSAPGQGAFVEKLFF.

This clonotype came up once. This sequence joins TRBV2 and TRBJ1-1; D not resolved. Germline V gene data show CDR1 as SNHLY and CDR2 as FYNNEI. This CDR3 spans 12 amino acids. The V and J ends lost 3 bases and 4 bases respectively, with 6 bases between them. The DNA of the CDR3 is TGTGCCAGCAGTGATGTCCTCACTGAAGCTTTCTTT. Translation: CASSDVLTEAFF.

V is TRBV10-2 and J is TRBJ1-2; 9 positions agree with TRBD1. Germline loops: CDR1 WSHSY, CDR2 SAAADI. The CDR3 has 14 amino acids. Germline trimming cut 3 bases from V and 5 bases from J; bases unmatched to any gene: 4. The CDR3 loop is CASSDPGQGYGYTF. CDR3 DNA sequence: TGCGCCAGCAGTGACCCGGGACAGGGTTATGGCTACACCTTC.

The rearrangement links TRBV2 to TRBJ1-5, with TRBD1 matching over 9 bases. V lost 9 bases to trimming and J lost 6 bases; unmatched junction nucleotides: 12. Looked up from germline, CDR1 is SNHLY and CDR2 is FYNNEI. This CDR3 spans 15 amino acids. DNA of the CDR3: TGTGCCAGATATGGAAGGGGGACAGGGAGTCAGCCCCAGCATTTT. Translating it yields CARYGRGTGSQPQHF.

This clonotype was recorded many times. Sequence at one end of the junction differs from germline and may be a read error. The V call is TRBV7-9, the J call TRBJ2-3; D is possibly TRBD1 or TRBD2 (6 bases each). Germline-derived CDR1 and CDR2 are SEHNR and FQNEAQ (reference sequence). CDR3 length: 15 amino acids. In DNA, the CDR3 is TGTGCCAGCAGCCCTTTAGGGGGGCGGCCAGATACGCGGTATTTT. It codes for CASSPLGGRPDTRYF. The variable domain in full, with the rest retrieved from reference TRBV7-9 and TRBJ2-3, is DTGVSQNPRHKITKRGQNVTFRCDPISEHNRLYWYRQTLGQGPEFLTYFQNEAQLEKSRLLSDRFSAERPKGSFSTLEIQRTEQGDSAMYLCASSPLGGRPDTRYFGPGTRLTVL.

The chain combines TRBV4-2 with TRBJ2-7; no reliable D call. V gave up 1 base and J gave up 1 base, with 11 bases separating them. The length of the CDR3 is 15 residues. CDR1 is LGHNA and CDR2 is YNFKEQ in the germline V gene. CDR3 DNA: TGTGCCAGCAGCCAAGGACATGTGGGGTCCTACGAGCAGTACTTC. The encoded protein is CASSQGHVGSYEQYF.

The genes are TRBV7-8 and TRBJ2-1; TRBD2 agrees at 11 bases. CDR1 and CDR2 from the germline V gene are SGHVS and FQNEAQ. With 2 bases clipped from V and 7 bases from J, the junction kept 4 bases outside the gene matches. The CDR3 loop spans 15 amino acids. The CDR3 loop is CASSLIAGGTNEQFF. CDR3 sequence (DNA): TGTGCCAGCAGCTTAATAGCGGGGGGGACAAATGAGCAGTTCTTC.